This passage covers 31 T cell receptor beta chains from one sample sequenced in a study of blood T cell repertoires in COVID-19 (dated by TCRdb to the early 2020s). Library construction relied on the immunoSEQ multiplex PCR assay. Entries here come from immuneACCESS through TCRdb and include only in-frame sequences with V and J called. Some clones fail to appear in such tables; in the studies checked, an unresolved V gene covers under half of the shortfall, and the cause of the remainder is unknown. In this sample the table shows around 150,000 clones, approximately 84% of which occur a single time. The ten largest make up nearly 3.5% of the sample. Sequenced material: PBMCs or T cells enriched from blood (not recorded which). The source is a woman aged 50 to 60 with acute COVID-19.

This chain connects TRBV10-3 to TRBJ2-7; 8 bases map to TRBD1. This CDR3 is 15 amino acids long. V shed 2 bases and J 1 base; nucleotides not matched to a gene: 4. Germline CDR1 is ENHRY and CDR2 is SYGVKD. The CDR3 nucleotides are TGTGCCATCAGTGAGACAGGGGGGACATCCTACGAGCAGTACTTC. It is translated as CAISETGGTSYEQYF.

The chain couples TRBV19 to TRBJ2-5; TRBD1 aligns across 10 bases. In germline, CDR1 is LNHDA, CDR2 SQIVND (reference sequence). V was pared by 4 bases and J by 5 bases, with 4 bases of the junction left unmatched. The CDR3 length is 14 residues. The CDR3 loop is CASSRDRGLETQYF. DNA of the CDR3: TGTGCCAGTAGTAGGGACAGGGGATTGGAGACCCAGTACTTC.

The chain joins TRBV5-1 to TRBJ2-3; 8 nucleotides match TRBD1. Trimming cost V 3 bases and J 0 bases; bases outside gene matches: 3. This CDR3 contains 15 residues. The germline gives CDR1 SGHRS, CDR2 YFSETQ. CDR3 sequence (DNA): TGCGCCAGCAGCTCGACAGGGGACAGCACAGATACGCAGTATTTT. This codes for CASSSTGDSTDTQYF.

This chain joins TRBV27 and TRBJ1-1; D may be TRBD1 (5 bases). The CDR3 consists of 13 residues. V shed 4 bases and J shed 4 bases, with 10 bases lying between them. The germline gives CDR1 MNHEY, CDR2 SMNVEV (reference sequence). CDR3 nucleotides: TGTGCCAGCAGTTCAAGGGGTCGCACTGAAGCTTTCTTT. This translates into CASSSRGRTEAFF.

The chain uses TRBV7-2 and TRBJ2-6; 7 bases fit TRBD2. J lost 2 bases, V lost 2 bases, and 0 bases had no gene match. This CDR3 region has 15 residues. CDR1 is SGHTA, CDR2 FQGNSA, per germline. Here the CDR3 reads CASSLREAGANVLTF. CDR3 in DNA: TGTGCCAGCAGCTTACGGGAGGCTGGGGCCAACGTCCTGACTTTC.

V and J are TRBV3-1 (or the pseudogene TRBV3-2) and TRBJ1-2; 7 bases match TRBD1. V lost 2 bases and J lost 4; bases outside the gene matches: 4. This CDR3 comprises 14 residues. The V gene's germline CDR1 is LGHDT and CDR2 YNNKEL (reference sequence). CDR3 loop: CASSQTGTVYGYTF. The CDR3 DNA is TGTGCCAGCAGCCAAACCGGGACAGTCTATGGCTACACCTTC.

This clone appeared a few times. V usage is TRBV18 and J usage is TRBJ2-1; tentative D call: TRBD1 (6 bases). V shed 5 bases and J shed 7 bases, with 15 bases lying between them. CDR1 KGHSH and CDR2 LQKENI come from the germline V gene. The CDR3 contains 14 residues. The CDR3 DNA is TGTGCCAGCTCAGAAGACAGGTCCAGTAATGAGCAGTTCTTC. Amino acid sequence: CASSEDRSSNEQFF.

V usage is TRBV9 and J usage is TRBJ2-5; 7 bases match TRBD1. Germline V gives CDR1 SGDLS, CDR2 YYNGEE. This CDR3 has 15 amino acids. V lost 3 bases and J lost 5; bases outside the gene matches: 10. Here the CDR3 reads CASSDRGRLSETQYF. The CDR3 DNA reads TGTGCCAGCAGCGACAGGGGACGGTTGTCGGAGACCCAGTACTTC.

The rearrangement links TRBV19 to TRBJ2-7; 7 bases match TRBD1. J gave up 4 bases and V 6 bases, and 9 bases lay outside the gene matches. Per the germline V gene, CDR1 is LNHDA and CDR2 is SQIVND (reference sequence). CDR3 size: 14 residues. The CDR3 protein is CASSTTGTAYEQYF. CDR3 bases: TGTGCCAGTAGCACAACCGGGACAGCTTACGAGCAGTACTTC.

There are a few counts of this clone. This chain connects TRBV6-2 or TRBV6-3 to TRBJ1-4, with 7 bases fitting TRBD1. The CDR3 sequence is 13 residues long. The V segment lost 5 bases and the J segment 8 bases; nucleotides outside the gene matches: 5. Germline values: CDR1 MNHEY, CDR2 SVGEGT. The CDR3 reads CASSRQGGEKLFF. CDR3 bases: TGTGCCAGCAGTAGACAGGGCGGGGAAAAACTGTTTTTT.

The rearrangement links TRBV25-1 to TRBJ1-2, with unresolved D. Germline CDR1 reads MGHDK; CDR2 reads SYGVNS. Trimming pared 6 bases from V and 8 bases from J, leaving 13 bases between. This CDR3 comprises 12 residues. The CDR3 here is CASSSSGSGYTF. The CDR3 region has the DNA TGTGCCAGCAGCTCGTCCGGGTCCGGCTACACCTTC.

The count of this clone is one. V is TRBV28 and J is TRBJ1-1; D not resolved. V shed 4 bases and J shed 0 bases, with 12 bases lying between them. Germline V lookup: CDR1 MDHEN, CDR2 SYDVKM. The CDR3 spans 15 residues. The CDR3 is CASSSIQAMNTEAFF. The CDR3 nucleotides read TGTGCCAGCAGTTCTATCCAGGCTATGAACACTGAAGCTTTCTTT.

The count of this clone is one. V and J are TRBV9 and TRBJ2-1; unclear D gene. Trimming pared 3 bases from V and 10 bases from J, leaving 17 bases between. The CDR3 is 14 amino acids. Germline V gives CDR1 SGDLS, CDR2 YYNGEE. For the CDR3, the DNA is TGTGCCAGCAGCGACAGATGGGTCTTAGGAGAGCAGTTCTTC. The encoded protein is CASSDRWVLGEQFF. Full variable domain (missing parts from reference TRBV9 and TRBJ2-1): DSGVTQTPKHLITATGQRVTLRCSPRSGDLSVYWYQQSLDQGLQFLIQYYNGEERAKGNILERFSAQQFPDLHSELNLSSLELGDSALYFCASSDRWVLGEQFFGPGTRLTVL.

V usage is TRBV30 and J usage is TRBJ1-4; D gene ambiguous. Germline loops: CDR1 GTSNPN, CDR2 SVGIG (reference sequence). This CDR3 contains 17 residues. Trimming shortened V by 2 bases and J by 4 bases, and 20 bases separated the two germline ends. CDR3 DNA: TGTGCCTGGAGTTTCGATTTATTTGGGCAGAGTAATGAAAAACTGTTTTTT. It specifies CAWSFDLFGQSNEKLFF.

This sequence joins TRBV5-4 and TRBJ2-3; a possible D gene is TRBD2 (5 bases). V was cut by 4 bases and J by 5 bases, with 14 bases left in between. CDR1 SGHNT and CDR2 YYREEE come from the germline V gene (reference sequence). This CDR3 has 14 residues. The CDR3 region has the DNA TGTGCCAGCAGCCTGGGAGACTGGAAAGATACGCAGTATTTT. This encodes CASSLGDWKDTQYF.

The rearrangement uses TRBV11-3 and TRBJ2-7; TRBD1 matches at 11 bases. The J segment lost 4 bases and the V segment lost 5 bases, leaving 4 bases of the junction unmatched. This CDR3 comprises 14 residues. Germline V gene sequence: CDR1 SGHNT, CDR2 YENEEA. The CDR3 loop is CASSPRDRGYEQYF. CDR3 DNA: TGTGCCAGCAGCCCGCGGGACAGGGGGTACGAGCAGTACTTC.

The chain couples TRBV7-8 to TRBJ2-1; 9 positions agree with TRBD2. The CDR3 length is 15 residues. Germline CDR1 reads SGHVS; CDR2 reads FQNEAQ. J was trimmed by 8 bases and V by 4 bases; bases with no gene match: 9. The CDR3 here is CASSYPGLAAHEQFF. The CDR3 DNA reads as TGTGCCAGCAGCTACCCGGGACTAGCCGCCCATGAGCAGTTCTTC. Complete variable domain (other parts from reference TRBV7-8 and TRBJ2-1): GAGVSQSPRYKVAKRGQDVALRCDPISGHVSLFWYQQALGQGPEFLTYFQNEAQLDKSGLPSDRFFAERPEGSVSTLKIQRTQQEDSAVYLCASSYPGLAAHEQFFGPGTRLTVL.

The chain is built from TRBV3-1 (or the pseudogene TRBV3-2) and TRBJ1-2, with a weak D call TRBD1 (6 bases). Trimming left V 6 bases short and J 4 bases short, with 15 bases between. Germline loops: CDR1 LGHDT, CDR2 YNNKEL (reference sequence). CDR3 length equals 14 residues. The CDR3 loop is CASRDRDTVYGYTF. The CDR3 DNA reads TGTGCCAGCAGAGACCGGGACACCGTCTATGGCTACACCTTC.

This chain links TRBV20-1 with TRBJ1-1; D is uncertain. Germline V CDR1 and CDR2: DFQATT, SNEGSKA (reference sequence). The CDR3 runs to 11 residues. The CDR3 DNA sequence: TGCAGCGGTGGAGTAAACACTGAAGCTTTCTTT. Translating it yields CSGGVNTEAFF.

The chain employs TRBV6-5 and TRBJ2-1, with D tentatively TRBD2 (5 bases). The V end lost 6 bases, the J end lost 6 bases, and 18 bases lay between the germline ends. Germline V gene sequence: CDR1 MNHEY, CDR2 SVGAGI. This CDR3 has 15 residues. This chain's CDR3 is CASRRLDSASNEQFF. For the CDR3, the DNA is TGTGCCAGCAGGAGGCTGGACTCAGCCAGCAATGAGCAGTTCTTC.

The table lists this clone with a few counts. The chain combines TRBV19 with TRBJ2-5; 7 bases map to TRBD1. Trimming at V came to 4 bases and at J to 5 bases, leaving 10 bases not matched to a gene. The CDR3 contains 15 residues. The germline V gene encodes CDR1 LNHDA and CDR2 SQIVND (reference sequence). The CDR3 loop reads CASSSTGASLETQYF. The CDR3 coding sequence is TGTGCCAGTAGTAGCACAGGGGCGAGTTTGGAGACCCAGTACTTC.

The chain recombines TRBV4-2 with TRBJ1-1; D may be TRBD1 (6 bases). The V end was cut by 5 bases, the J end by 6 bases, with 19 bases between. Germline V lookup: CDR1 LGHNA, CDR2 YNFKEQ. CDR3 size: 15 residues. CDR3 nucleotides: TGTGCCAGCAGCGGAACCGACAGGATTGACGCTGAAGCTTTCTTT. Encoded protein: CASSGTDRIDAEAFF.

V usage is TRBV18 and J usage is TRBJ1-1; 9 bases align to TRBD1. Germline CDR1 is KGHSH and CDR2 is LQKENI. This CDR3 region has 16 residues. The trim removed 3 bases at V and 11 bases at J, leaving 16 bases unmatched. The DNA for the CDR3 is TGTGCCAGCTCACCGGCCGGGACAGGGTTTCGGACGGCGGCTTTCTTT. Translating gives CASSPAGTGFRTAAFF.

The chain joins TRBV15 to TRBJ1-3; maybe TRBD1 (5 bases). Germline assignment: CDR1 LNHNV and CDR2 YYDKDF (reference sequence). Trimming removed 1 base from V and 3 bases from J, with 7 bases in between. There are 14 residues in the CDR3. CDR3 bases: TGTGCCACCAGCAGAGCGGGGGGTGGAAACACCATATATTTT. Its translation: CATSRAGGGNTIYF.

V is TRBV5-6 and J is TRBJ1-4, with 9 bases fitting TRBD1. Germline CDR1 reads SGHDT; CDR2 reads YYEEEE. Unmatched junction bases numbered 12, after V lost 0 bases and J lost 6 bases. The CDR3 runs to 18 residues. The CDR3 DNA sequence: TGTGCCAGCAGCTTGGCCGGGCACAGGGGGCGCTTCTATGAAAAACTGTTTTTT. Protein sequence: CASSLAGHRGRFYEKLFF.

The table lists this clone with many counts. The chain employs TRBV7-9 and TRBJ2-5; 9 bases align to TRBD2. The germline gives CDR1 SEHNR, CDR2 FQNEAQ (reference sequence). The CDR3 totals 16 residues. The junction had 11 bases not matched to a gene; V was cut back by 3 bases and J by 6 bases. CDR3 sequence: CASSFGVAGELKTQYF. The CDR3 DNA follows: TGTGCCAGCAGCTTCGGGGTAGCGGGAGAGCTGAAGACCCAGTACTTC. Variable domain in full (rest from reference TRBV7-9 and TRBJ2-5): DTGVSQNPRHKITKRGQNVTFRCDPISEHNRLYWYRQTLGQGPEFLTYFQNEAQLEKSRLLSDRFSAERPKGSFSTLEIQRTEQGDSAMYLCASSFGVAGELKTQYFGPGTRLLVL.

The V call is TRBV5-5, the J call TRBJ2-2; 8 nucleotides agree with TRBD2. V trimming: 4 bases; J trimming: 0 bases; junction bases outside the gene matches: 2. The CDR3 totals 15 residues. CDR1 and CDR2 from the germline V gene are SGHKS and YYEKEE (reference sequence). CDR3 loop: CASSGSGTNTGELFF. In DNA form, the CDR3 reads TGTGCCAGCAGCGGTAGCGGGACGAACACCGGGGAGCTGTTTTTT.

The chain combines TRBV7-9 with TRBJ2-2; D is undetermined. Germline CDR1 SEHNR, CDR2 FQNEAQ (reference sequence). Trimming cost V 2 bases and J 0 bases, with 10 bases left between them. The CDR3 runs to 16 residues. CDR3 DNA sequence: TGTGCCAGCAGCTTAAGCCTTGAACCGAACACCGGGGAGCTGTTTTTT. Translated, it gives CASSLSLEPNTGELFF.

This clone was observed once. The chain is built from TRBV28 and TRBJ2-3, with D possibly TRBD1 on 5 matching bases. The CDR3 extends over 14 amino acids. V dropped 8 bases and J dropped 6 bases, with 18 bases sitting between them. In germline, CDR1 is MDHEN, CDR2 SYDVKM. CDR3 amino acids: CASSLGQGLDTQYF. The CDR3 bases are TGTGCCAGCTCCCTTGGGCAGGGCCTGGATACGCAGTATTTT. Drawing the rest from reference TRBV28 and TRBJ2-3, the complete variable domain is DVKVTQSSRYLVKRTGEKVFLECVQDMDHENMFWYRQDPGLGLRLIYFSYDVKMKEKGDIPEGYSVSREKKERFSLILESASTNQTSMYLCASSLGQGLDTQYFGPGTRLTVL.

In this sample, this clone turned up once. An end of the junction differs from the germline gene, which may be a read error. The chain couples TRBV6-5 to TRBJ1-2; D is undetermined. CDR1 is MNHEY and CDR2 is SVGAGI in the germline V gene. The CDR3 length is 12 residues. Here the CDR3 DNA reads TGTGCCAGCATTTACGGTATCAGTGGCTACACCTTC. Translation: CASIYGISGYTF.

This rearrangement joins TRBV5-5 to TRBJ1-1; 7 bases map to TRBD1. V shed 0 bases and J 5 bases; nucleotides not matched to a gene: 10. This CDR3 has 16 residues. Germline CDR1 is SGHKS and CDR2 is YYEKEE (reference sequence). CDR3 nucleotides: TGTGCCAGCAGCTTGGGGGTCGGGACAGTGATGACTGAAGCTTTCTTT. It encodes CASSLGVGTVMTEAFF.